A selection of T cell receptor beta chains follows, all from one sample in a study of identical twins. MiXCR was run by TCRdb on the 5' RACE reads, yielding one entry per CDR3 protein. The sample gives 400,000 to 600,000 distinct CDR3 sequences, about 22% of which show up once; around 0.48% is in the top ten. These data also formed part of another study, on yellow fever vaccine responses in identical twins.

The sequenced material came from CD4+ T cells sorted from blood. Receptors originate from a woman aged 18-29 years in good health. CDR3s include the opening cysteine and the closing phenylalanine or tryptophan. A D gene is named only where the DNA matches it firmly. Size values are once, few and many counts, or a class for expanded clones, and some rows have none.

>TRBV3-1|.|TRBJ2-2|.
CASSQAAGRTGELFF
TGTGCCAGCAGCCAAGCGGCAGGCAGGACCGGGGAGCTGTTTTTT
>TRBV7-2|few|TRBJ2-5|TRBD2
CASSLVAGTSGSTQYF
TGTGCCAGCAGCTTAGTTGCCGGGACTAGCGGCTCAACCCAGTACTTC
>TRBV12-3/TRBV12-4|.|TRBJ2-7|TRBD2
CASSGRLAGGGEQYF
TGTGCCAGCAGTGGGCGACTAGCGGGAGGAGGCGAGCAGTACTTC
>TRBV4-1|once|TRBJ2-6|TRBD1
CASSQGQGLSGANVLTF
TGCGCCAGCAGCCAAGGACAGGGCCTCTCTGGGGCCAACGTCCTGACTTTC
>TRBV15|few|TRBJ2-4|TRBD1
CATSRDVSRQGENIQYF
TGTGCCACCAGCAGAGATGTGTCCCGACAGGGGGAAAACATTCAGTACTTC
>TRBV6-2/TRBV6-3|.|TRBJ2-7|.
CASRLLAKEVSWGNEQYF
TGTGCCAGCAGACTCCTAGCGAAAGAGGTCTCCTGGGGAAACGAGCAGTACTTC
>TRBV2|few|TRBJ2-1|TRBD1
CAIGQGDPYNEQFF
TGTGCCATCGGACAGGGGGACCCCTACAATGAGCAGTTCTTC
>TRBV5-3|.|TRBJ2-2|TRBD1
CARSPDRGRTGELFF
TGTGCCAGAAGCCCGGACAGGGGGCGAACCGGGGAGCTGTTTTTT
>TRBV24-1|few|TRBJ2-3|TRBD1
CATSPRMGQGFVDTQYF
TGTGCCACCAGTCCTCGCATGGGACAGGGGTTTGTTGATACGCAGTATTTT
>TRBV6-2/TRBV6-3|.|TRBJ1-4|.
CASSYAAMEKLFF
TGTGCCAGCAGTTACGCTGCAATGGAAAAACTGTTTTTT
>TRBV20-1|.|TRBJ2-5|.
CSATTGQETQYF
TGCAGTGCTACGACCGGACAAGAGACCCAGTACTTC
>TRBV5-1|few|TRBJ2-2|TRBD2
CASSLVFSGDAELFF
TGCGCCAGCAGCTTGGTTTTTAGCGGGGATGCGGAGCTGTTTTTT
>TRBV11-2|.|TRBJ2-1|TRBD2
CASSLERLAGVLYNEQFF
TGTGCCAGCAGCTTAGAAAGGCTCGCGGGGGTTCTTTACAATGAGCAGTTCTTC
>TRBV12-3/TRBV12-4|few|TRBJ2-7|TRBD1
CASSLFPGQGSYEQYF
TGTGCCAGCAGTTTATTCCCCGGACAGGGGTCCTACGAGCAGTACTTC
>TRBV6-1|.|TRBJ2-7|.
CASSERPDVGIYEQYF
TGTGCCAGCAGTGAACGTCCGGACGTTGGGATCTACGAGCAGTACTTC
>TRBV3-1|few|TRBJ2-1|.
CASSHGYGGEQFF
TGTGCCAGCAGCCATGGATACGGGGGTGAGCAGTTCTTC